The entry below describes one TCR beta chain. The data belong to a study of blood T cell repertoires in COVID-19. Overall study: Sites across the United States, Italy and Spain contributed samples from acute and convalescent COVID-19.

With 3 bases removed from V and 2 bases from J, the gap between germline ends came to 13 bases. CDR3 length equals 14 residues. Germline loops: CDR1 DFQATT, CDR2 SNEGSKA (reference sequence). Original processing methods: Nucleated cell counts were estimated from reference gene primer amplification. The repertoire was sequenced with immunoSEQ multiplex PCR; TCRdb's copy has only in-frame clones and lacks some. The V and J calls and clone size were taken over from that table, and D and trimming were inferred from the DNA. The sample records about 150,000 clones, about 90% being singletons. This sequence joins TRBV20-1 and TRBJ1-1; D ambiguous. Material: peripheral blood. The receptor comes from a man aged 45-65 years with acute or convalescent COVID-19. Here the CDR3 reads CSASNQGGNTEAFF. The CDR3 nucleotides read TGCAGTGCTAGTAACCAAGGAGGAAACACTGAAGCTTTCTTT.